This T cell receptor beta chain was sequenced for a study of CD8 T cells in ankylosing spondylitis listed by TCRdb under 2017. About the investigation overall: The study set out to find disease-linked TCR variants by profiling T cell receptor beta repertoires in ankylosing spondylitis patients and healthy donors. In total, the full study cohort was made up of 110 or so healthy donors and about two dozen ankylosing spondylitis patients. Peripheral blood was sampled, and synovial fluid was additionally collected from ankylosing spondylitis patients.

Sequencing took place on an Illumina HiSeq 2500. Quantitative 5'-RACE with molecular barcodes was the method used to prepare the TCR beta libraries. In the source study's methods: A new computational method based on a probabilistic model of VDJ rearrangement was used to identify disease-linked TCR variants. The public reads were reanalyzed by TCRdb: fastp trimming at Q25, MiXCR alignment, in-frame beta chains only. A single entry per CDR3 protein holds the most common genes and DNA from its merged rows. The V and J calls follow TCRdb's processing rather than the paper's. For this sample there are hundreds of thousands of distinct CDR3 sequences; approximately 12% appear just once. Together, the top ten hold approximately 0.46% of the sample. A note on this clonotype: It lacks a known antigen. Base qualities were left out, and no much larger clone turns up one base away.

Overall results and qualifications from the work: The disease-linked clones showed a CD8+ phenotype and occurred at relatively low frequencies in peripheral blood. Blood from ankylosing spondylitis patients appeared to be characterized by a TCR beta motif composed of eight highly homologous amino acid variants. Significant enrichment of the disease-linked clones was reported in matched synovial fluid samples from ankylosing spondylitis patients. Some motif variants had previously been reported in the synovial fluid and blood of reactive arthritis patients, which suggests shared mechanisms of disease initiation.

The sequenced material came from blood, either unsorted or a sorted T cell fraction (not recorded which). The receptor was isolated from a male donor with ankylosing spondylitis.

CDR3 reads: CASSLRTAYYEQYF. The DNA sequence reads TGTGCCAGCAGTTTAAGGACAGCCTACTACGAGCAGTACTTC. Recombination joined TRBV28 with TRBJ2-7; the best D guess is TRBD1, with 6 bases matching. Reading the germline V gene gives CDR1 MDHEN and CDR2 SYDVKM. The cysteine opens and the phenylalanine closes a CDR3 of 14 amino acids. Only CDR3 DNA is held: 42 bases, read in frame from base 1. Trimming at the junction amounts to 2 bases on V and 3 bases on J, and the germline ends lie 11 bases apart.